This TCR beta chain was captured in a study of blood T cell repertoires in COVID-19 (TCRdb year 2020). For the wider study: The collaborator samples originated in the United States, Italy and Spain and spanned the acute and convalescent phases of COVID-19. The prospective study material was composed of cDNA or gDNA derived from T cells, B-cell-depleted T cells, or PBMCs. The dataset comprised deeply sampled blood TCRbeta repertoires from subjects exposed to, actively infected with, or recovered from COVID-19. The repertoires were made available in a free public database intended to serve as a resource for research on the immune response to SARS-CoV-2. Samples were obtained from the ongoing ImmuneRACE study (first 160 participants) and from 1,254 subjects provided by 6 global collaborators. Sample metadata almost always included a de-identified subject ID, COVID-19 status, age in years and sex. HLA class I and class II types, where available, came from metadata supplied by the sample provider rather than from assay-based typing. The investigation overall reported the following: How much clinical and demographic metadata was included differed by source and by participant, and the metadata was provided uncurated.

TCRbeta CDR3 regions were amplified from genomic DNA by means of the immunoSEQ Assay, a bias-controlled multiplex PCR. Concerning the study's data processing: The number of nucleated cells in each sample was estimated by amplification of reference gene primers within the assay. Sequence reads were collapsed and filtered to measure the absolute abundance of every unique TCRbeta CDR3 rearrangement. For each sample, productive Simpson clonality was calculated as the square root of Simpson's diversity index across productive rearrangements. Drawn from immuneACCESS, this table holds only the in-frame rearrangements with V and J called that TCRdb kept. Clones are partly lost; checked studies trace under half to an unresolved V gene and leave the rest unexplained. From that table come the V and J calls and clone size; the DNA was used to work out D and trimming. A total of some 150,000 clones appear in this sample, around 83% of them only once. Of the sample, 5% to 7% is held by the ten largest clones.

V and J lose 1 base and 10 bases, and a span of 8 bases separates them. CDR1 and CDR2 were assigned from the germline V gene (reference sequence) as DFQATT and SNEGSKA. The CDR3 measures 11 amino acids from cysteine to phenylalanine. Here the CDR3 DNA is all that survives: 33 bases in frame from base 1. Participants in the prospective study were aged roughly 18 to 89 years, lived in 24 United States geographic areas, and enrolled through a virtual design. Cohort assignment in the prospective study relied on participant-reported clinical history from a screening survey and a study questionnaire. A participant counted as exposed if, within 2 weeks of entering the study, that participant had been in contact with someone who had a PCR-confirmed or clinician-diagnosed COVID-19 case. Mobile phlebotomists in the prospective study collected whole blood, serum and a nasopharyngeal or oropharyngeal swab from every participant. Over a 2-month period, participants in the prospective study had the option of providing additional blood draws and questionnaires. Before DNA extraction, blood samples from the prospective study were shipped at room temperature or frozen.

About this clone: Its antigen is currently not known. Base qualities are not at hand, and no much larger clone is one base apart.

This sequence was found in a woman between 50 and 59 years old who had been exposed to COVID-19. Material for sequencing was PBMCs or T cells enriched from blood (not recorded which). The rearranged segments are TRBV20-1 and TRBJ2-1; the D gene cannot be resolved reliably. The nucleotide sequence is TGCAGTGCTAGAGGTAGTCCGGAGCAGTTCTTC. It translates to CSARGSPEQFF.